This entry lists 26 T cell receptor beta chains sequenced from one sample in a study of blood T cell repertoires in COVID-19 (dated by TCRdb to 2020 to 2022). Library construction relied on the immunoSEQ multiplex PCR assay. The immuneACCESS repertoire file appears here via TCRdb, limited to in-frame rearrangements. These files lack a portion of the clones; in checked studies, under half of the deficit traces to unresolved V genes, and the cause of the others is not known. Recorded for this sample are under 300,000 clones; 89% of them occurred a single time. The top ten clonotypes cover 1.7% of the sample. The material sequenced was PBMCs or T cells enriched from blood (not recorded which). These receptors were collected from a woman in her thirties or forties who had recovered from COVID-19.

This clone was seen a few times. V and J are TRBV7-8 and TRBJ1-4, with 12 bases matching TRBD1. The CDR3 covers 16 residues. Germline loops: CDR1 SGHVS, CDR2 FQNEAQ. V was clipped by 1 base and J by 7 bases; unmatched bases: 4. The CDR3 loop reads CASSLGGQGAGEKLFF. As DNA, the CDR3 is TGTGCCAGCAGCTTAGGGGGACAGGGGGCAGGTGAAAAACTGTTTTTT.

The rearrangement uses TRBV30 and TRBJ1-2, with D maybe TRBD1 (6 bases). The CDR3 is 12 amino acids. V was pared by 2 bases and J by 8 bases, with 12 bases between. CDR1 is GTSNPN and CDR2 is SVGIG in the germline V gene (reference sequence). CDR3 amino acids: CAWSPRGAGYTF. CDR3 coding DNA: TGTGCCTGGAGTCCCCGGGGGGCGGGCTACACCTTC.

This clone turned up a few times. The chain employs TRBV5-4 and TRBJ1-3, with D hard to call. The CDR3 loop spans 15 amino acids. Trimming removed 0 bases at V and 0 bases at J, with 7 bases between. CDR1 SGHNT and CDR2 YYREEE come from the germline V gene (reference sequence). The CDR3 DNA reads TGTGCCAGCAGCTTGGGCCCTAGCTCTGGAAACACCATATATTTT. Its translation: CASSLGPSSGNTIYF. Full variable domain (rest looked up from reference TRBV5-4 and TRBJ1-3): ETGVTQSPTHLIKTRGQQVTLRCSSQSGHNTVSWYQQALGQGPQFIFQYYREEENGRGNFPPRFSGLQFPNYSSELNVNALELDDSALYLCASSLGPSSGNTIYFGEGSWLTVV.

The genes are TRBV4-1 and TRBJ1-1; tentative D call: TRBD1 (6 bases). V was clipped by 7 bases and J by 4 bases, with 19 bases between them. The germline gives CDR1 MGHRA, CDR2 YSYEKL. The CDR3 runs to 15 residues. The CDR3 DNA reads TGCGCCAGCAACAACCTAGGACAGCTGGGCACTGAAGCTTTCTTT. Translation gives CASNNLGQLGTEAFF.

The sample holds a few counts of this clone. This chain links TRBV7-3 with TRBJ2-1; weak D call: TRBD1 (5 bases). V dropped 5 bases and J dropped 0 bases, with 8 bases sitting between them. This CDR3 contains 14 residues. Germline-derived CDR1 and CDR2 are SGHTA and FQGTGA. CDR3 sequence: CASSQGSSYNEQFF. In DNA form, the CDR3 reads TGTGCCAGCAGCCAGGGCTCCTCCTACAATGAGCAGTTCTTC. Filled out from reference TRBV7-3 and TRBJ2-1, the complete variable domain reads GAGVSQTPSNKVTEKGKYVELRCDPISGHTALYWYRQSLGQGPEFLIYFQGTGAADDSGLPNDRFFAVRPEGSVSTLKIQRTERGDSAVYLCASSQGSSYNEQFFGPGTRLTVL.

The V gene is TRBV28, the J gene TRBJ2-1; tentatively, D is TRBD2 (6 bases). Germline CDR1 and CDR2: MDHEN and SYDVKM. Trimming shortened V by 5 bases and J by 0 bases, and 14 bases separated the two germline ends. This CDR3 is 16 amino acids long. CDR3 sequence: CASSPNSGISYNEQFF. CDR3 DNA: TGTGCCAGCAGTCCGAATAGCGGCATCTCCTACAATGAGCAGTTCTTC.

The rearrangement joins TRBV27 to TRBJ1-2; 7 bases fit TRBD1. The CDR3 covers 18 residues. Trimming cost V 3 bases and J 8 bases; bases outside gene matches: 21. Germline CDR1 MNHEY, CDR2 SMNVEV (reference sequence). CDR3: CASSFMRRQGLGGFGYTF. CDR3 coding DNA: TGTGCCAGCAGTTTTATGCGGCGACAGGGACTGGGGGGATTCGGCTACACCTTC.

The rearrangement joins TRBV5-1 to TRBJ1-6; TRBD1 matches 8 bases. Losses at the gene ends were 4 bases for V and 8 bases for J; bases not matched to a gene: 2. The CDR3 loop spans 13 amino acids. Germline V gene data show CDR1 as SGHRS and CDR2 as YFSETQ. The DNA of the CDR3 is TGCGCCAGCAGCGGGACAGGCTATTCACCCCTCCACTTT. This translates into CASSGTGYSPLHF.

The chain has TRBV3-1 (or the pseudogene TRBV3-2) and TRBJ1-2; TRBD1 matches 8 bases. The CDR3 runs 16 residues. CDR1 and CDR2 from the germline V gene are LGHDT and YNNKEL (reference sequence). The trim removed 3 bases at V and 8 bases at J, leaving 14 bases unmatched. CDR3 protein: CASSQFRDRSPKGYTF. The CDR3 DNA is TGTGCCAGCAGCCAGTTCCGGGACAGGAGTCCGAAGGGCTACACCTTC.

In DNA form, the CDR3 reads TGCGCCAGCAGCCCACTGGGGACCGCGGGAGAAGCTTTCTTT. It yields the protein CASSPLGTAGEAFF. The chain has TRBV5-1 and TRBJ1-1, with a possible D match to TRBD1 (5 bases). The CDR3 covers 14 residues. Per the germline V gene, CDR1 is SGHRS and CDR2 is YFSETQ. V dropped 4 bases and J dropped 8 bases, with 18 bases sitting between them.

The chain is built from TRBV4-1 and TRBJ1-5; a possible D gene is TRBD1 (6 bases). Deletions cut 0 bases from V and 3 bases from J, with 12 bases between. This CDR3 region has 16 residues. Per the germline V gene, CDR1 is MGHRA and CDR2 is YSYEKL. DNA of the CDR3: TGCGCCAGCAGCCAAGATCGGGGGGCGGTCAATCAGCCCCAGCATTTT. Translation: CASSQDRGAVNQPQHF.

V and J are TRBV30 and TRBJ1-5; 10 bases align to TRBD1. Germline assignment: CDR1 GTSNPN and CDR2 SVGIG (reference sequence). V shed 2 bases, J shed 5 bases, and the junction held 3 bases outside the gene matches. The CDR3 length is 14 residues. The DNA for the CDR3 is TGTGCCTGGAGTTTGACAGGGGGCCATCAGCCCCAGCATTTT. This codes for CAWSLTGGHQPQHF.

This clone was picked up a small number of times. The CDR3 loop reads CASSYRGSSTEAFF. The CDR3 DNA sequence: TGCGCCAGCAGCTACAGGGGTAGTTCCACTGAAGCTTTCTTT. This sequence joins TRBV5-1 and TRBJ1-1, with 7 bases aligning to TRBD1. The CDR3 is made up of 14 amino acids. Germline CDR1 is SGHRS and CDR2 is YFSETQ. V was pared by 3 bases and J by 4 bases, with 6 bases of the junction left unmatched.

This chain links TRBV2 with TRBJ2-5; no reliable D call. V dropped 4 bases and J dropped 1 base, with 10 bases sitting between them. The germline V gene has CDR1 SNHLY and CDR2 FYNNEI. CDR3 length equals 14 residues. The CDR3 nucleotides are TGTGCCAGCAGTGGCGTAGTAACCCAAGAGACCCAGTACTTC. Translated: CASSGVVTQETQYF.

The DNA for the CDR3 is TGTGCCAGCAGGACCGGGACAGGGGGATATGGCTACACCTTC. This sequence encodes CASRTGTGGYGYTF. V usage is TRBV9 and J usage is TRBJ1-2; 11 bases align to TRBD1. CDR3 size: 14 residues. Trimming cost V 5 bases and J 5 bases; bases outside gene matches: 5. Germline loops: CDR1 SGDLS, CDR2 YYNGEE.

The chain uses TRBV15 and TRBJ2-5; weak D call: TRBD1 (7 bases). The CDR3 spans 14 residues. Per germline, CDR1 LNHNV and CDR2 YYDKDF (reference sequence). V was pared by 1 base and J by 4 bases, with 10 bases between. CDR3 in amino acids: CATSRGRGAETQYF. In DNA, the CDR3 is TGTGCCACCAGCAGAGGCAGGGGGGCAGAGACCCAGTACTTC.

The CDR3 DNA sequence: TGTGCCAGCTCACCCGGACACTCTGGAAACACCATATATTTT. It translates to CASSPGHSGNTIYF. The chain couples TRBV18 to TRBJ1-3, with D possibly TRBD1 on 5 matching bases. Trimming shortened V by 3 bases and J by 0 bases, and 6 bases separated the two germline ends. This CDR3 is built from 14 residues. CDR1 is KGHSH and CDR2 is LQKENI in the germline V gene. Based on the CDR3 plus reference TRBV18 and TRBJ1-3, the full variable domain is NAGVMQNPRHLVRRRGQEARLRCSPMKGHSHVYWYRQLPEEGLKFMVYLQKENIIDESGMPKERFSAEFPKEGPSILRIQQVVRGDSAAYFCASSPGHSGNTIYFGEGSWLTVV.

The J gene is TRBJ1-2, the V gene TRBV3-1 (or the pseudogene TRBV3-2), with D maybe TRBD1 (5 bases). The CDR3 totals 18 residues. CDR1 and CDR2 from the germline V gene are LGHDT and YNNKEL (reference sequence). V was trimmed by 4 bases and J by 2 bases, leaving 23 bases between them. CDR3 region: CASSLYSGQGGSNYGYTF. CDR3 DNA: TGTGCCAGCAGCCTCTACTCCGGGCAGGGTGGTTCCAACTATGGCTACACCTTC.

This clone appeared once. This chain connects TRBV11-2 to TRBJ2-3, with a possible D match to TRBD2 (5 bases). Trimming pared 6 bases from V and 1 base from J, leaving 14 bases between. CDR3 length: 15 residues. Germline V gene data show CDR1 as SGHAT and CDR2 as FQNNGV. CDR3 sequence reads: CASSLSGFRTDTQYF. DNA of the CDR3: TGTGCCAGCAGTTTGAGCGGTTTCCGCACAGATACGCAGTATTTT.

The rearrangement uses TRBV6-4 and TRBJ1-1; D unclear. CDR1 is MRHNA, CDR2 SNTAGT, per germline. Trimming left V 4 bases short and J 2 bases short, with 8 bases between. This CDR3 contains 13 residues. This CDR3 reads CASSVSRNTEAFF. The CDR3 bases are TGTGCCAGCAGTGTCTCGCGTAACACTGAAGCTTTCTTT.

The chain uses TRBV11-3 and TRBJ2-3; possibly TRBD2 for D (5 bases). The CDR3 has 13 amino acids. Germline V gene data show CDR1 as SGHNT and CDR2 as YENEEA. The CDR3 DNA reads TGTGCTTCTGGGAGCGGAATAACAGATACGCAGTATTTT. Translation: CASGSGITDTQYF.

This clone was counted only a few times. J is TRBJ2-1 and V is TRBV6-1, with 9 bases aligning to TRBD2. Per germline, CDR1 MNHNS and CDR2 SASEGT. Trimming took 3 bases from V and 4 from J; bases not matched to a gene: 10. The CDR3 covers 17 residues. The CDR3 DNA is TGTGCCAGCAGTGATCCTAGCGGGAAATACCTGTACAATGAGCAGTTCTTC. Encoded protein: CASSDPSGKYLYNEQFF.

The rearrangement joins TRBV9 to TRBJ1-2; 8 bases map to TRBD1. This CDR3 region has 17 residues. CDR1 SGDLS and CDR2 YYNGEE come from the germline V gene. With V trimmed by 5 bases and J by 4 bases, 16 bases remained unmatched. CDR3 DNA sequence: TGTGCCAGCAGTCGTATTCACCGGGACAGGCTTTTCTATGGCTACACCTTC. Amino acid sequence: CASSRIHRDRLFYGYTF.

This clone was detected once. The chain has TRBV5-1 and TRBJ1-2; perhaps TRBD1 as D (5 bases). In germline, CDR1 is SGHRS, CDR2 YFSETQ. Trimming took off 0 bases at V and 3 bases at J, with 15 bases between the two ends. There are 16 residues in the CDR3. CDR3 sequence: CASSLASPGGDYGYTF. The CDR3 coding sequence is TGCGCCAGCAGCTTGGCCTCACCAGGAGGGGACTATGGCTACACCTTC. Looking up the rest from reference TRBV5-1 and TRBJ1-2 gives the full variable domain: KAGVTQTPRYLIKTRGQQVTLSCSPISGHRSVSWYQQTPGQGLQFLFEYFSETQRNKGNFPGRFSGRQFSNSRSEMNVSTLELGDSALYLCASSLASPGGDYGYTFGSGTRLTVV.

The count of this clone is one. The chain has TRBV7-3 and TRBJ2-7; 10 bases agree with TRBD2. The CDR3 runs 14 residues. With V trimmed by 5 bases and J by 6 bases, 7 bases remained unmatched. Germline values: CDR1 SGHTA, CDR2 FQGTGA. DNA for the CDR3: TGTGCCAGCAGCAAACAGGGGACTAGCGCCGAGCAGTACTTC. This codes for CASSKQGTSAEQYF.

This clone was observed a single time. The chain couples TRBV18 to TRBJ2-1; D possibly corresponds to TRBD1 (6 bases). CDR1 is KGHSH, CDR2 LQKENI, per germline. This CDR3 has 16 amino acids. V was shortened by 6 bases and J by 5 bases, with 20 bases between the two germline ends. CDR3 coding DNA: TGTGCCAGCTCGCATAACACCCAGGGACATCACAATGAGCAGTTCTTC. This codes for CASSHNTQGHHNEQFF.